These 30 T cell receptor beta chains originate from one sample sequenced in a study of T cell changes during pregnancy in multiple sclerosis. Method: immunoSEQ multiplex PCR; TCRdb's copy keeps in-frame clones and lacks some. The sample yields more than 40,000 clones, roughly nine tenths seen once. The sample was CD8+ T cells from peripheral blood mononuclear cells, taken in the third trimester of pregnancy. The receptors were gathered from a female donor with multiple sclerosis, enrolled in a pregnancy study.

The chain is built from TRBV28 and TRBJ2-7, with 7 bases identical to TRBD2. V lost 3 bases and J lost 5; bases outside the gene matches: 4. CDR3 length: 13 amino acids. Germline V gene data show CDR1 as MDHEN and CDR2 as SYDVKM. The CDR3 DNA is TGTGCCAGCAGTTTCCGGGGAGGGGACGAGCAGTACTTC. It specifies CASSFRGGDEQYF.

The V and J genes are TRBV29-1 and TRBJ1-4, with 7 bases lining up with TRBD1. Germline values: CDR1 SQVTM, CDR2 ANQGSEA. V was clipped by 7 bases and J by 4 bases; unmatched bases: 9. This CDR3 comprises 14 residues. CDR3 residues: CSAGTEYYNEKLFF. The DNA of the CDR3 is TGCAGCGCCGGGACAGAATACTATAATGAAAAACTGTTTTTT.

The CDR3 DNA reads as TGTGCCAGCAGCCCAAGCACCGGGGAGCAGTTCTTC. Protein product: CASSPSTGEQFF. The rearrangement joins TRBV7-9 to TRBJ2-1, with D hard to call. Trimming left V 5 bases short and J 10 bases short, with 12 bases between. Germline V gene sequence: CDR1 SEHNR, CDR2 FQNEAQ (reference sequence). The CDR3 spans 12 residues.

CDR3 sequence: CASSNGTGMNTEAFF. The CDR3 DNA follows: TGTGCCAGCAGCAATGGGACAGGGATGAACACTGAAGCTTTCTTT. This chain joins TRBV27 and TRBJ1-1; TRBD1 matches 9 bases. J gave up 0 bases and V 6 bases, and 5 bases lay outside the gene matches. The CDR3 consists of 15 residues. The germline gives CDR1 MNHEY, CDR2 SMNVEV (reference sequence).

This clone was recorded at least ten times. The J gene is TRBJ2-3, the V gene TRBV4-2; 7 positions agree with TRBD2. Germline V gene lookup returns CDR1 LGHNA and CDR2 YNFKEQ. The V gene end was trimmed by 0 bases and the J gene end by 4 bases; junction bases not matched to a gene: 4. The CDR3 is 15 amino acids. CDR3 DNA sequence: TGTGCCAGCAGCCAAGAGAAGGCGGGAGCAGATACGCAGTATTTT. This gives the protein CASSQEKAGADTQYF.

This sequence joins TRBV14 and TRBJ2-5, with 7 nucleotides matching TRBD1. The length of the CDR3 is 15 residues. Trimming took 6 bases from V and 4 from J; bases not matched to a gene: 11. The germline V gene has CDR1 SGHDN and CDR2 FVKESK. CDR3 protein: CASRKGDSLLETQYF. CDR3 nucleotide sequence: TGTGCCAGCAGGAAGGGGGACAGTCTTCTAGAGACCCAGTACTTC.

V usage is TRBV7-9 and J usage is TRBJ1-1; 8 nucleotides agree with TRBD1. The CDR3 is 14 amino acids. The V segment lost 2 bases and the J segment 4 bases; nucleotides outside the gene matches: 3. The germline gives CDR1 SEHNR, CDR2 FQNEAQ (reference sequence). This CDR3 is CASSLQGATTEAFF. The CDR3 region has the DNA TGTGCCAGCAGCTTACAGGGGGCGACCACTGAAGCTTTCTTT.

The rearrangement links TRBV5-4 to TRBJ2-1; D is perhaps TRBD2 (6 bases). Germline values: CDR1 SGHNT, CDR2 YYREEE (reference sequence). V shed 0 bases and J shed 5 bases, with 21 bases lying between them. There are 18 residues in the CDR3. CDR3 in DNA: TGTGCCAGCAGCTTGGGACGCGGGAATAGTTTATTTAACAATGAGCAGTTCTTC. Translating gives CASSLGRGNSLFNNEQFF.

The V and J genes are TRBV28 and TRBJ2-1, with 8 bases that match TRBD2. Trimming at V came to 0 bases and at J to 5 bases, leaving 9 bases not matched to a gene. Germline V gene sequence: CDR1 MDHEN, CDR2 SYDVKM. This CDR3 comprises 17 residues. This CDR3 is CASSLWTGGDVHNEQFF. CDR3 DNA: TGTGCCAGCAGTTTATGGACGGGGGGGGACGTCCACAATGAGCAGTTCTTC.

The gene calls are TRBV4-3 and TRBJ1-1; 9 positions match TRBD1. With V trimmed by 4 bases and J by 1 base, 7 bases remained unmatched. This CDR3 spans 16 amino acids. Germline assignment: CDR1 LGHNA and CDR2 YSLEER. In nucleotides, the CDR3 is TGCGCCAGCAGCCGTGACAGGGGGATGAGGAACACTGAAGCTTTCTTT. It encodes CASSRDRGMRNTEAFF.

This clone showed up just once. The genes are TRBV7-3 and TRBJ2-1; 9 positions match TRBD2. V shed 5 bases, J shed 6 bases, and the junction held 11 bases outside the gene matches. The V gene's germline CDR1 is SGHTA and CDR2 FQGTGA. The CDR3 runs to 16 residues. The CDR3 DNA reads TGTGCCAGCAGCCCCCTCCCTAGCGGGACCGCCAATGAGCAGTTCTTC. It specifies CASSPLPSGTANEQFF.

The V and J genes are TRBV5-8 and TRBJ1-5; D unresolved. Per germline, CDR1 SGHTS and CDR2 YDEGEE. This CDR3 has 15 residues. Trimming removed 0 bases from V and 0 bases from J, with 7 bases in between. CDR3 protein: CASSLAEDSNQPQHF. For the CDR3, the DNA is TGTGCCAGCAGCTTGGCAGAGGATAGCAATCAGCCCCAGCATTTT.

This clone has only one observation. This chain connects TRBV11-2 to TRBJ2-1; D is unresolved. The CDR3 sequence is 14 residues long. The ends were cut back, 2 bases at V and 4 bases at J, with 9 bases in the middle. Germline V lookup: CDR1 SGHAT, CDR2 FQNNGV. CDR3 region: CASSLRGNYNEQFF. The CDR3 nucleotides read TGTGCCAGCAGCTTACGCGGCAATTACAATGAGCAGTTCTTC.

The chain recombines TRBV4-3 with TRBJ2-1, with TRBD2 matching 11 bases. CDR1 and CDR2 (germline): LGHNA, YSLEER. This CDR3 contains 16 residues. After removal of 4 bases from V and 2 bases from J, the junction contained 4 bases not matched to a gene. The CDR3 here is CASSLTSGGAYNEQFF. CDR3 nucleotide sequence: TGCGCCAGCAGCCTTACTAGCGGGGGCGCCTACAATGAGCAGTTCTTC.

J is TRBJ1-4 and V is TRBV2; weak D call: TRBD1 (6 bases). Germline assignment: CDR1 SNHLY and CDR2 FYNNEI. Deletions cut 10 bases from V and 4 bases from J, with 16 bases between. The CDR3 contains 14 residues. DNA of the CDR3: TGTGCCACCACGACAGGCCCGGGTAATGAAAAACTGTTTTTT. It is translated as CATTTGPGNEKLFF.

This chain uses TRBV19 with TRBJ2-7; no clear D gene. CDR3 length: 12 residues. V was shortened by 5 bases and J by 0 bases, with 5 bases between the two germline ends. In germline, CDR1 is LNHDA, CDR2 SQIVND (reference sequence). The CDR3 reads CASSESSYEQYF. DNA for the CDR3: TGTGCCAGTAGTGAGAGCTCCTACGAGCAGTACTTC.

In nucleotides, the CDR3 is TGCAGTGCCCGCCGCGTTGAAGAGCAGTACTTC. It is translated as CSARRVEEQYF. The V call is TRBV20-1, the J call TRBJ2-7; D gene uncertain. The CDR3 runs 11 residues. V shed 6 bases and J shed 7 bases, with 13 bases lying between them. Germline loops: CDR1 DFQATT, CDR2 SNEGSKA (reference sequence).

The gene calls are TRBV9 and TRBJ1-2, with no clear D. The CDR3 runs to 15 residues. The germline gives CDR1 SGDLS, CDR2 YYNGEE. Trimming stripped 0 bases from V and 6 bases from J, with 15 bases between. The CDR3 DNA reads as TGTGCCAGCAGCGTAGTACGAGACTTGGCGAATGGCTACACCTTC. Its protein product is CASSVVRDLANGYTF.

In DNA, the CDR3 is TGTGCCATCTTGGGACAGGGATACGAGCAGTACTTC. As protein: CAILGQGYEQYF. The rearrangement links TRBV10-3 to TRBJ2-7, with 9 bases that match TRBD1. The length of the CDR3 is 12 residues. Trimming cost V 8 bases and J 4 bases; bases outside gene matches: 3. Per the germline V gene, CDR1 is ENHRY and CDR2 is SYGVKD.

This chain links TRBV5-6 with TRBJ1-6; perhaps TRBD1 as D (6 bases). Germline assignment: CDR1 SGHDT and CDR2 YYEEEE. The CDR3 totals 15 residues. The ends were cut back, 0 bases at V and 3 bases at J, with 7 bases in the middle. CDR3 nucleotides: TGTGCCAGCAGCTTGGACAGGGACTATAATTCACCCCTCCACTTT. Its protein product is CASSLDRDYNSPLHF.

The chain has TRBV4-3 and TRBJ1-4; 8 bases map to TRBD1. This CDR3 has 15 residues. Unmatched junction bases numbered 7, after V lost 3 bases and J lost 7 bases. Germline lookup yields CDR1 LGHNA and CDR2 YSLEER. CDR3 in amino acids: CASSQAGGVVEKLFF. CDR3 sequence (DNA): TGCGCCAGCAGCCAGGCAGGGGGCGTCGTTGAAAAACTGTTTTTT.

The chain is built from TRBV4-3 and TRBJ2-7; possibly TRBD2 for D (5 bases). The germline V gene encodes CDR1 LGHNA and CDR2 YSLEER. V lost 0 bases and J 2 bases, leaving 11 bases between the germline ends. The CDR3 runs to 15 residues. CDR3 DNA sequence: TGCGCCAGCAGCCAAGAGTGGACTGTTGCCTACGAGCAGTACTTC. Translating gives CASSQEWTVAYEQYF.

The chain joins TRBV4-3 to TRBJ1-6; D gene unclear. In germline, CDR1 is LGHNA, CDR2 YSLEER. Trimming stripped 2 bases from V and 6 bases from J, with 11 bases between. The CDR3 is made up of 15 amino acids. The CDR3 DNA reads as TGCGCCAGCAGCCAAAACCGGGAGACTAATTCACCCCTCCACTTT. Encoded protein: CASSQNRETNSPLHF.

The CDR3 region is CASSLAGYNEQFF. The CDR3 nucleotides are TGTGCCAGCAGCTTAGCGGGCTACAATGAGCAGTTCTTC. The rearrangement uses TRBV11-2 and TRBJ2-1, with D unresolved. Trimming left V 1 base short and J 3 bases short, with 4 bases between. The CDR3 length is 13 residues. Germline-derived CDR1 and CDR2 are SGHAT and FQNNGV.

The chain couples TRBV19 to TRBJ2-7; D remains ambiguous. Trimming pared 7 bases from V and 0 bases from J, leaving 13 bases between. CDR3 size: 14 residues. Germline assignment: CDR1 LNHDA and CDR2 SQIVND (reference sequence). CDR3 loop: CASKSSISSYEQYF. The CDR3 region has the DNA TGTGCCAGTAAATCCTCTATTAGCTCCTACGAGCAGTACTTC.

The J gene is TRBJ1-2, the V gene TRBV9; D is perhaps TRBD1 (5 bases). CDR3 length: 15 residues. The V gene's germline CDR1 is SGDLS and CDR2 YYNGEE. V was pared by 0 bases and J by 6 bases, with 15 bases between. The CDR3 region has the DNA TGTGCCAGCAGCGTAGAGGGGCAAGGGGTGAATGGCTACACCTTC. Its translation: CASSVEGQGVNGYTF.

The chain joins TRBV2 to TRBJ2-6; TRBD1 matches 10 bases. CDR3 length: 18 residues. V lost 6 bases to trimming and J lost 0 bases; unmatched junction nucleotides: 8. Germline lookup yields CDR1 SNHLY and CDR2 FYNNEI. In DNA, the CDR3 is TGTGCCAGCAGCCTGAGGGACAGGGGAAGCTCTGGGGCCAACGTCCTGACTTTC. Translating gives CASSLRDRGSSGANVLTF.

The chain joins TRBV6-5 to TRBJ2-5; 7 bases agree with TRBD2. The CDR3 contains 16 residues. CDR1 MNHEY and CDR2 SVGAGI come from the germline V gene. V was clipped by 4 bases and J by 1 base; unmatched bases: 9. CDR3 loop: CASSFGFSGPQETQYF. For the CDR3, the DNA is TGTGCCAGCAGTTTTGGGTTTAGCGGGCCCCAAGAGACCCAGTACTTC.

This rearrangement joins TRBV12-5 to TRBJ2-1, with D maybe TRBD1 (6 bases). This CDR3 has 16 residues. V gave up 0 bases and J gave up 9 bases, with 18 bases separating them. Germline V gene sequence: CDR1 LGHNT, CDR2 FRNRAP. Written as DNA, the CDR3 is TGTGCTAGTGGTTTGGTACAGGGCGTGGCTCAGGTTGAGCAGTTCTTC. Residues: CASGLVQGVAQVEQFF.

The gene calls are TRBV10-1 and TRBJ2-5; 7 nucleotides match TRBD1. Germline CDR1 is WNHNN and CDR2 is SYGVQD (reference sequence). V was pared by 2 bases and J by 2 bases, with 2 bases of the junction left unmatched. CDR3 length: 14 residues. CDR3 region: CASSELRGQETQYF. As DNA, the CDR3 is TGCGCCAGCAGTGAGCTCAGGGGGCAAGAGACCCAGTACTTC.